The 9 T cell receptor beta chains below come from one sample, sequenced in a study of T-cell reconstitution after alpha-beta-depleted transplantation in children (dated by TCRdb to 2016 to 2018). Library prep was done by PCR. Instrument on record: Illumina HiSeq 2500. TCR libraries were prepared with molecular barcoding, using unique molecular identifiers to normalize TCRbeta repertoire quantification. Through fastp at Q25 and MiXCR, TCRdb rebuilt clones from the public reads, retaining in-frame beta chains. Each record represents a unique CDR3 protein, reported with the most common genes and DNA among its rows. The sample table records about 74,000 distinct CDR3 sequences; roughly 15% of these occur just once. The top ten constitute 27% of the sample. This specimen's treatment or condition label, interpreted: allogeneic hematopoietic cell transplantation with graft depleted of TCRalphabeta T cells and CD19 B cells.

Source: PBMCs, mostly from graft donor cells, taken 180 days after TCRalphabeta/CD19-depleted stem cell transplant. All receptors derive from a male patient aged 2 to 10 who had a stem cell transplant for acute lymphoblastic leukemia, so the T cells may come from the graft donor.

The CDR3 region has the DNA TGTGCCAGCAGTGAAGCGCAGGCAGGGGGCCTTCGGAGGGAGACCCAGTACTTC. Residues: CASSEAQAGGLRRETQYF. The chain uses TRBV6-1 and TRBJ2-5; 8 bases line up with TRBD1. V lost 0 bases and J lost 5; bases outside the gene matches: 14. This CDR3 spans 18 amino acids. CDR1 MNHNS and CDR2 SASEGT come from the germline V gene.

This clonotype came up many times. The chain has TRBV27 and TRBJ2-4; TRBD2 might be the D (6 bases). The CDR3 has 16 residues. The V gene lost 6 bases and the J gene lost 0 bases, with 15 bases spanning the gap. Germline values: CDR1 MNHEY, CDR2 SMNVEV (reference sequence). The CDR3 DNA reads TGTGCCAGCAGCCCTATAGCGGCACTAGCCAAAAACATTCAGTACTTC. Protein: CASSPIAALAKNIQYF.

This clonotype was observed once. V is TRBV9 and J is TRBJ2-3; TRBD1 or TRBD2 may be the D gene (6 bases each). V gave up 0 bases and J gave up 0 bases, with 11 bases separating them. Per the germline V gene, CDR1 is SGDLS and CDR2 is YYNGEE. The CDR3 loop spans 16 amino acids. CDR3 sequence reads: CASSVDGGGSTDTQYF. The CDR3 DNA follows: TGTGCCAGCAGCGTAGATGGAGGGGGTAGCACAGATACGCAGTATTTT.

The chain couples TRBV20-1 to TRBJ1-5; the D gene is possibly TRBD1 (5 bases). Germline V gene data show CDR1 as DFQATT and CDR2 as SNEGSKA (reference sequence). The CDR3 length is 13 residues. V was clipped by 5 bases and J by 7 bases, with 15 bases between them. For the CDR3, the DNA is TGCAGTGCTGTGCCCAGCGGGGGACAGCCCCAGCATTTT. Amino acid sequence: CSAVPSGGQPQHF.

This clonotype came up once. A clone one base away is much larger, so this may be a read error. The chain combines TRBV20-1 with TRBJ2-2; D is undetermined. V lost 7 bases, J lost 7 bases, and 10 bases lay in between. The CDR3 runs 11 residues. In germline, CDR1 is DFQATT, CDR2 SNEGSKA (reference sequence). As DNA, the CDR3 is TGCAGTGTTTACTGGGGCGGGGAGCTGTTTTTT. Its protein is CSVYWGGELFF.

This clonotype was seen more than once but under ten times. V is TRBV27 and J is TRBJ1-5; no firm D call. V was cut by 6 bases and J by 2 bases, with 11 bases left in between. CDR1 is MNHEY, CDR2 SMNVEV, per germline (reference sequence). The CDR3 has 14 amino acids. In nucleotides, the CDR3 is TGTGCCAGCAGCCATACCCAGGGCAATCAGCCCCAGCATTTT. Its translation is CASSHTQGNQPQHF.

The chain has TRBV7-6 and TRBJ1-5; D is unclear. The CDR3 is 13 amino acids. Germline loops: CDR1 SGHVS, CDR2 FNYEAQ. The V end lost 5 bases, the J end lost 5 bases, and 10 bases lay between the germline ends. The CDR3 loop is CASSPREDQPQHF. CDR3 DNA: TGTGCCAGCAGCCCCCGGGAAGATCAGCCCCAGCATTTT.

This clonotype was counted a few times. The rearrangement joins TRBV7-2 to TRBJ2-5; tentatively, D is TRBD1 or TRBD2 (6 bases each). The CDR3 covers 15 residues. The germline V gene encodes CDR1 SGHTA and CDR2 FQGNSA. The V end lost 5 bases, the J end lost 1 base, and 14 bases lay between the germline ends. The CDR3 reads CASSPRRGAQETQYF. In nucleotides, the CDR3 is TGTGCCAGCAGCCCAAGGAGGGGGGCCCAAGAGACCCAGTACTTC.

This sequence joins TRBV10-3 and TRBJ2-2, with D possibly matching TRBD2 (6 bases). Trimming pared 5 bases from V and 0 bases from J, leaving 19 bases between. CDR1 is ENHRY and CDR2 is SYGVKD in the germline V gene. This CDR3 is 18 amino acids long. The CDR3 here is CAISLERVADTNTGELFF. The CDR3, as DNA: TGTGCCATCAGTTTAGAAAGGGTAGCGGATACGAACACCGGGGAGCTGTTTTTT.